This TCR beta chain was documented in a study of cytomegalovirus exposure and HLA in healthy donors. PCR used 60 Vbeta primers and 13 Jbeta primers. The repertoire was sequenced with immunoSEQ multiplex PCR; TCRdb's copy has only in-frame clones and lacks some. In the table there are about 18,000 clones, 84% of which are singletons. V shed 3 bases, J shed 7 bases, and the junction held 10 bases outside the gene matches. CDR3 length equals 15 residues. Germline V gene data show CDR1 as PRHDT and CDR2 as FYEKMQ (reference sequence). This chain connects TRBV13 to TRBJ2-7, with 9 bases fitting TRBD2. The receptor was isolated from a human donor in good health. What was sequenced was PBMCs. As DNA, the CDR3 is TGTGCCAGCAGCTTCTCGGGACTAGCTATTAAGGAGCAGTACTTC. Its protein product is CASSFSGLAIKEQYF.